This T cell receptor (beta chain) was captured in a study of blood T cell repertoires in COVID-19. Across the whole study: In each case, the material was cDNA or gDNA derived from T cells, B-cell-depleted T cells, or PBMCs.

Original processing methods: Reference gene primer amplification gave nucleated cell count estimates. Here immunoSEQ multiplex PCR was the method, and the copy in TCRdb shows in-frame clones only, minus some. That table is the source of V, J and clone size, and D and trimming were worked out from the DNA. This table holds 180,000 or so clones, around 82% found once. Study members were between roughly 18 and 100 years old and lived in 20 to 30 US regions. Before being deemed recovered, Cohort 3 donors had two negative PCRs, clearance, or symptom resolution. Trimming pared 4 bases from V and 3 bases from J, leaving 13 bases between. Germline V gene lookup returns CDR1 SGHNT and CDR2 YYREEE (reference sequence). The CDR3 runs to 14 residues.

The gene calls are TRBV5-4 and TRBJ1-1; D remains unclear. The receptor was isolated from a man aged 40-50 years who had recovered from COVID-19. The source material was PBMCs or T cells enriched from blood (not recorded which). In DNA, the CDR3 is TGTGCCAGCAGCGTCGCCGGGAGATACACTGAAGCTTTCTTT. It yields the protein CASSVAGRYTEAFF.